The T cell receptor beta chain described here comes from a study of cytomegalovirus exposure and HLA in healthy donors. CDR1 and CDR2 (germline): MGHRA, YSYEKL. V lost 2 bases, J lost 5 bases, and 12 bases stayed unmatched. The CDR3 contains 18 residues. Use of 60 Vbeta and 13 Jbeta primers characterized the PCR. Generated by immunoSEQ multiplex PCR, the TCRdb table keeps only in-frame clones and is missing some. Of approximately 160,000 clones in the sample, approximately 72% were seen once. This sequence joins TRBV4-1 and TRBJ2-2, with 9 nucleotides matching TRBD1. The sequence derives from a man aged 50 to 60 in good health and CMV-seronegative. Sequencing was performed on PBMCs. CDR3 nucleotide sequence: TGCGCCAGCAGCCAAAAGTCCTTTATGGGACAGGGAACCGGGGAGCTGTTTTTT. Translating it yields CASSQKSFMGQGTGELFF.